What follows are 5 T cell receptor beta chains derived from one specimen sequenced in a study of shared clonotypes between healthy human individuals. Positively selected for CCR7, the CD45RO-negative cells used as naive CD8 cells excluded terminally differentiated effector memory CD45RA+ cells. Some clones are missing from TCRdb's copy, which holds only in-frame ones; the method was immunoSEQ multiplex PCR. The table has hundreds of thousands of clones, around 95% seen once. What was sequenced was naive CD8+ T cells sorted from blood. The receptors were gathered from a woman in her twenties or thirties in good health.

This rearrangement joins TRBV4-2 to TRBJ2-7, with 7 bases lining up with TRBD2. V dropped 2 bases and J dropped 5; count of bases not matched to a gene: 12. Looked up from germline, CDR1 is LGHNA and CDR2 is YNFKEQ. The CDR3 length is 16 residues. This CDR3 is CASSQNWAGEYHEQYF. The DNA of the CDR3 is TGTGCCAGCAGCCAAAATTGGGCGGGAGAATACCACGAGCAGTACTTC.

The rearrangement links TRBV14 to TRBJ2-1; TRBD2 agrees at 11 bases. The ends lost 3 bases at V and 10 bases at J; junction bases unmatched: 11. CDR3 length: 16 residues. Germline V gene data show CDR1 as SGHDN and CDR2 as FVKESK. CDR3: CASSHLTSGSLGEQFF. The DNA of the CDR3 is TGTGCCAGCAGCCACCTCACTAGCGGGAGCCTTGGGGAGCAGTTCTTC.

The V call is TRBV27, the J call TRBJ2-1; the match to TRBD1 covers 7 bases. CDR1 is MNHEY and CDR2 is SMNVEV in the germline V gene (reference sequence). The CDR3 covers 15 residues. J gave up 3 bases and V 4 bases, and 6 bases lay outside the gene matches. CDR3 residues: CASSSTGANYNEQFF. DNA of the CDR3: TGTGCCAGCAGTTCAACAGGGGCGAACTACAATGAGCAGTTCTTC.

Comment on this clone: The same CDR3 also results from other DNA sequences found in this sample. The chain is built from TRBV19 and TRBJ2-2; TRBD2 might be the D (6 bases). Germline V gene sequence: CDR1 LNHDA, CDR2 SQIVND (reference sequence). Trimming cost V 6 bases and J 2 bases, with 10 bases left between them. The CDR3 is 14 residues long. CDR3 DNA: TGTGCCAGTAGCCTGGGGGGAAACACCGGGGAGCTGTTTTTT. This gives the protein CASSLGGNTGELFF.

This clone turned up a few times. The chain joins TRBV30 to TRBJ1-2, with D unclear. Trimming cost V 2 bases and J 14 bases, with 18 bases left between them. CDR3 size: 12 residues. In germline, CDR1 is GTSNPN, CDR2 SVGIG (reference sequence). CDR3 bases: TGTGCCTGGAGTTCTCTGTCAAAAAGGTCGACCTTC. Translating gives CAWSSLSKRSTF.